A single sample is the source of the 15 T cell receptor beta chains below, sequenced in a study of regulatory T cells in long-lasting Graves disease. Time point of the sample: persistent/refractory GD, antithyroid drugs over 5 years with positive TRAb. The TCR library was made from RNA extracted from PBMCs. Construction of TCR beta libraries relied on iRepertoire HTBI primers and on Arm-PCR targeting CDR3 regions. MiXCR was run by TCRdb on the multiplex PCR reads, yielding one entry per CDR3 protein. The top ten clones hold over 7.5% of a sample with some 440,000 distinct CDR3 sequences, less than 25% of them seen once. The sample in question was peripheral blood mononuclear cells (PBMCs), obtained when the disease was refractory, from a patient treated with antithyroid drugs. The receptors shown here come from a female donor with Graves disease.

As regards this clonotype: The junction differs from germline at one of its ends, possibly a read error. The chain combines TRBV6-5 with TRBJ2-2; 10 bases match TRBD2. The CDR3 consists of 16 residues. Germline CDR1 reads MNHEY; CDR2 reads SVGAGI. The CDR3 nucleotides read TGTGCCAGCAGTTTAAAAGCGGGAGGGCCAAACGGGGGGCTGTTTTTT. Its translation: CASSLKAGGPNGGLFF.

This clonotype has only a few counts. V and J are TRBV7-9 and TRBJ1-5, with a possible D match to TRBD1 (6 bases). The germline CDR1 and CDR2 sequences are SEHNR and FQNEAQ (reference sequence). CDR3 length: 14 amino acids. Trimming removed 5 bases at V and 5 bases at J, with 13 bases between. Here the CDR3 reads CASSPRAGDQPQHF. CDR3 in DNA: TGTGCCAGCAGCCCTAGAGCAGGGGATCAGCCCCAGCATTTT.

The chain recombines TRBV20-1 with TRBJ2-1; 11 bases fit TRBD2. The V gene end was trimmed by 3 bases and the J gene end by 6 bases; junction bases not matched to a gene: 7. Germline V CDR1 and CDR2: DFQATT, SNEGSKA (reference sequence). The CDR3 consists of 15 residues. The CDR3 reads CSASHFSGRGNEQFF. DNA for the CDR3: TGCAGTGCTAGCCACTTTAGCGGGAGGGGCAATGAGCAGTTCTTC.

The chain has TRBV4-1 and TRBJ2-1, with D unclear. The germline V gene encodes CDR1 MGHRA and CDR2 YSYEKL. The V gene lost 5 bases and the J gene lost 3 bases, with 11 bases spanning the gap. The CDR3 loop spans 14 amino acids. The CDR3 region is CASSGVLGYNEQFF. CDR3 nucleotide sequence: TGCGCCAGCAGCGGAGTGTTGGGCTACAATGAGCAGTTCTTC.

The chain couples TRBV20-1 to TRBJ2-7; no clear D. The V end was cut by 0 bases, the J end by 2 bases, with 11 bases between. CDR3 length: 14 residues. Germline CDR1 DFQATT, CDR2 SNEGSKA (reference sequence). The CDR3 nucleotides are TGCAGTGCTAGAGACCCCGTTCTGCCCTACGAGCAGTACTTC. Amino acid sequence: CSARDPVLPYEQYF.

The chain carries TRBV5-5 and TRBJ2-6, with TRBD2 matching over 10 bases. This CDR3 has 17 amino acids. V lost 6 bases to trimming and J lost 2 bases; unmatched junction nucleotides: 8. Germline CDR1 and CDR2: SGHKS and YYEKEE (reference sequence). The CDR3 is CASILRLAGAGANVLTF. In nucleotides, the CDR3 is TGTGCCAGCATTTTGAGGCTAGCGGGAGCTGGGGCCAACGTCCTGACTTTC.

This clonotype was recorded at least ten times. A read error may produce the germline difference seen at one junction end. The V and J genes are TRBV7-2 and TRBJ1-3; possible D gene TRBD1, 5 bases. CDR1 and CDR2 from the germline V gene are SGHTA and FQGNSA. This CDR3 region has 15 residues. The CDR3 loop reads CASSQARVSGNTIYF. In DNA, the CDR3 is TGCGCCAGCAGCCAAGCCAGGGTCTCTGGAAACACCATATATTTT.

The chain uses TRBV28 and TRBJ2-3, with D uncertain. Trimming cost V 5 bases and J 3 bases, with 9 bases left between them. Germline CDR1 reads MDHEN; CDR2 reads SYDVKM. The CDR3 consists of 13 residues. CDR3 nucleotide sequence: TGTGCCAGCAGTCCGGGCCAAACAGATACGCAGTATTTT. This encodes CASSPGQTDTQYF.

A word on this clonotype: A much larger clone differs from this one at a single base, so this may be a read error. V and J are TRBV6-1 and TRBJ2-7; D could derive from TRBD1 or TRBD2 (5 bases each). This CDR3 contains 15 residues. V gave up 7 bases and J gave up 2 bases, with 18 bases separating them. Germline assignment: CDR1 MNHNS and CDR2 SASEGT. The CDR3 reads CASTRGPDDPYEQYF. In nucleotides, the CDR3 is TGTGCCAGCACGAGGGGACCGGACGATCCCTACGAGCAGTACTTC.

The chain couples TRBV6-5 to TRBJ1-2, with D possibly matching TRBD1 (6 bases). V gave up 4 bases and J gave up 5 bases, with 11 bases separating them. CDR3 size: 13 residues. Germline CDR1 and CDR2: MNHEY and SVGAGI. Written as DNA, the CDR3 is TGTGCCAGCAGTTTGGACAGAAAATATGGCTACACCTTC. Amino acid sequence: CASSLDRKYGYTF.

This clonotype was seen at least ten times. V is TRBV28 and J is TRBJ1-6; the D gene is possibly TRBD1 (5 bases). Trimming removed 1 base from V and 8 bases from J, with 15 bases in between. The CDR3 has 16 residues. Germline V gene sequence: CDR1 MDHEN, CDR2 SYDVKM. The CDR3 region is CASSLYGQGGDSPLHF. As DNA, the CDR3 is TGTGCCAGCAGTTTATATGGGCAGGGTGGGGATTCACCCCTCCACTTT.

Comment on this clonotype: One junction end disagrees with the germline gene, perhaps due to a read error. The chain carries TRBV7-2 and TRBJ2-7; TRBD1 or TRBD2 may be the D gene (5 bases each). The CDR3 length is 14 residues. The germline V gene has CDR1 SGHTA and CDR2 FQGNSA. CDR3 sequence (DNA): TGTGCCGGCAGCTGGGGACGTGTCAACTCCGAGCAGTACTTC. It yields the protein CAGSWGRVNSEQYF.

This clonotype was picked up a small number of times. The rearrangement joins TRBV28 to TRBJ1-5; 7 bases are shared with TRBD1. V shed 6 bases and J 15 bases; nucleotides not matched to a gene: 11. The CDR3 covers 12 residues. Per the germline V gene, CDR1 is MDHEN and CDR2 is SYDVKM. This chain's CDR3 is CASSFLPGQPHF. The CDR3 region has the DNA TGTGCCAGCAGCTTTCTACCGGGACAGCCGCATTTT.

This clonotype has ten or more counts. The chain combines TRBV28 with TRBJ1-1, with D hard to call. Trimming shortened V by 2 bases and J by 2 bases, and 9 bases separated the two germline ends. The CDR3 covers 14 residues. Germline V gene data show CDR1 as MDHEN and CDR2 as SYDVKM. The CDR3 nucleotides are TGTGCCAGCAGTTTAGCGAACAGAAACACTGAAGCTTTCTTT. Amino acids: CASSLANRNTEAFF.

This clonotype has at least ten counts. This rearrangement joins TRBV12-3 or TRBV12-4 to TRBJ1-3; unclear D gene. The CDR3 spans 12 residues. Trimming took 6 bases from V and 2 from J, leaving 5 bases between them. The CDR3 DNA follows: TGTGCCAGCAGCTTAACTGGAAACACCATATATTTT. Amino acids: CASSLTGNTIYF.